This T cell receptor beta chain was recovered during a study of blood T cell repertoires in COVID-19 (dated by TCRdb to 2020 to 2022). Describing the broader study: Samples covering the acute and convalescent phases of COVID-19 were provided by collaborators in the United States, Italy and Spain. The samples were drawn from two sources: the first 160 participants of the ongoing ImmuneRACE study, and 950 to 1,500 subjects contributed by 6 global collaborators. Where HLA class I and class II types were available, the types were taken from metadata supplied by the sample provider, not from assay-based typing. The dataset comprised deeply sampled blood TCRbeta repertoires from subjects exposed to, actively infected with, or recovered from COVID-19. Sample metadata almost always included a de-identified subject ID, COVID-19 status, age in years and sex. The prospective study material was composed of cDNA or gDNA derived from T cells, B-cell-depleted T cells, or PBMCs. The repertoires were made available in a free public database intended to serve as a resource for research on the immune response to SARS-CoV-2.

TCRbeta CDR3 regions were amplified from genomic DNA by means of the immunoSEQ Assay, a bias-controlled multiplex PCR. For the original study's pipeline: Nucleated cell counts per sample were estimated from amplification of reference gene primers within the assay. To quantify the absolute abundance of each unique TCRbeta CDR3 rearrangement, sequence reads were collapsed and filtered. For each sample, productive Simpson clonality was calculated by taking the square root of Simpson's diversity index across productive rearrangements. Drawn from immuneACCESS, this table holds only the in-frame rearrangements with V and J called that TCRdb kept. Clones are partly lost; checked studies trace under half to an unresolved V gene and leave the rest unexplained. V, J and clone size are those of that table, while D and trimming were read from the DNA. This sample comprises some 250,000 clones, just under 85% of them detected only once. The ten largest clones capture 15% of the sample.

General findings and caveats noted by the study authors: The quantity of clinical and demographic metadata differed by source and by participant and was supplied without curation.

Participants in the prospective study were aged about 18 to 95 years, lived in 20 to 30 United States geographic areas, and enrolled through a virtual design. In the prospective study, participants were assigned to cohorts based on the clinical history participants reported in a screening survey and a study questionnaire. Recovered participants in ImmuneRACE Cohort 3 were defined by two consecutive negative NP/OP PCR tests, clearance by a healthcare professional, or resolution of symptoms. Each participant in the prospective study had whole blood, serum and a nasopharyngeal or oropharyngeal swab collected by mobile phlebotomists. Participants in the prospective study had the option to provide additional blood draws and questionnaires over a roughly two-month period. Before DNA extraction, blood samples from the prospective study were shipped at room temperature or frozen. Clipping removes 7 bases from V and 2 bases from J, with 12 as the unmatched junction base count. The CDR3, from cysteine to phenylalanine, totals 16 residues. CDR3 DNA is the only sequence kept; it has 48 bases, read in frame from the first base. The germline V gene gives CDR1 as SQVTM and CDR2 as ANQGSEA.

As for this clone: It has no known antigen specificity. Base quality data are lacking; no much larger clone is found one base away.

This TCR was sampled from a man aged 40-49 years who had recovered from COVID-19. Sequencing input: PBMCs or T cells enriched from blood (not recorded which). The rearranged chain carries TRBV29-1 and TRBJ2-2; 8 junctional bases match TRBD2. The CDR3 here reads CSARRGAGSNTGELFF. The sequence in DNA is TGCAGCGCCAGGCGGGGGGCAGGGTCAAACACCGGGGAGCTGTTTTTT.